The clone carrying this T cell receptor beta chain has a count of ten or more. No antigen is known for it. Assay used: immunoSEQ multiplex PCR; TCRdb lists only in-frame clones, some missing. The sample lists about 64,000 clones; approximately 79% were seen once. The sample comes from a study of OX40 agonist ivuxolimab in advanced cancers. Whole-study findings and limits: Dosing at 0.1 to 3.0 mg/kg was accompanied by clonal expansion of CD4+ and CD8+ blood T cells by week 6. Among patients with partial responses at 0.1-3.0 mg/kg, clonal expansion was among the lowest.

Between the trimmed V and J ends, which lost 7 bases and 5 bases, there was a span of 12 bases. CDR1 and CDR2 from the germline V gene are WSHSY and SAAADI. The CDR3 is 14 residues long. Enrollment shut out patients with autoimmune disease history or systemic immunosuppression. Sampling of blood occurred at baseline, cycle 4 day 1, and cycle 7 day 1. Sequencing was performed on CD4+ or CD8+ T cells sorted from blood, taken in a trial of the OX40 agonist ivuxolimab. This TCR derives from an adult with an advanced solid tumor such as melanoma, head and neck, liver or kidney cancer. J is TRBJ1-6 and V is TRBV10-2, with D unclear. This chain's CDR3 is CASTPGTNNSPLHF. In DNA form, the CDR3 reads TGCGCCAGCACCCCCGGCACCAATAATTCACCCCTCCACTTT.